This is a list of T cell receptor beta chains from one sample in a study of blood T cell repertoires in COVID-19. Measured with immunoSEQ multiplex PCR; TCRdb has only the in-frame clones, and not every one. The table records over 120,000 clones, 88% of them present only once. Source material: peripheral blood. The receptor set was obtained from a man in his 70s with acute or convalescent COVID-19. CDR3s include the opening cysteine and the closing phenylalanine or tryptophan. D genes are given only for firm matches. Clone size is given for some rows only: seen once, a few or many times, or a class if the clone is expanded.

CDR3: CASSPGTLGETQYF
DNA: TGTGCCAGCTCACCGGGGACACTGGGGGAGACCCAGTACTTC
size: once
D: NA
V: TRBV18
J: TRBJ2-5

CDR3: CASSPRQGIYEQFF
DNA: TGTGCCAGCAGCCCGCGACAGGGTATCTATGAGCAGTTCTTC
size: NA
D: TRBD1
V: TRBV3-1/TRBV3-2
J: TRBJ2-1

CDR3: CASSSWTSGLGELFF
DNA: TGTGCCAGCAGCTCCTGGACTAGCGGTCTCGGGGAGCTGTTTTTT
size: NA
D: TRBD2
V: TRBV11-2
J: TRBJ2-2

CDR3: CASSLGQNQPQHF
DNA: TGCGCCAGCAGCTTGGGACAGAATCAGCCCCAGCATTTT
size: once
D: NA
V: TRBV5-1
J: TRBJ1-5

CDR3: CASSKTDNSPLHF
DNA: TGTGCCAGCAGCAAGACTGATAATTCACCCCTCCACTTT
size: NA
D: NA
V: TRBV3-1/TRBV3-2
J: TRBJ1-6

CDR3: CASSQGQGGNIQYF
DNA: TGTGCCAGCAGCCAAGGGCAGGGAGGGAACATTCAGTACTTC
size: NA
D: TRBD2
V: TRBV14
J: TRBJ2-4

CDR3: CASSREGNYGYTF
DNA: TGCGCCAGCAGCCGCGAGGGTAACTATGGCTACACCTTC
size: NA
D: NA
V: TRBV5-1
J: TRBJ1-2

CDR3: CASSSDRRGTNTEAFF
DNA: TGTGCCAGTAGTTCCGACCGCAGGGGTACGAACACTGAAGCTTTCTTT
size: NA
D: NA
V: TRBV19
J: TRBJ1-1

CDR3: CASSLTREGAGEKLFF
DNA: TGTGCCAGCAGCCTTACAAGGGAAGGGGCAGGAGAAAAACTGTTTTTT
size: NA
D: NA
V: TRBV3-1/TRBV3-2
J: TRBJ1-4

CDR3: CASSRQTLDGYTF
DNA: TGTGCCAGCAGCAGACAGACCCTAGATGGCTACACCTTC
size: NA
D: NA
V: TRBV5-5
J: TRBJ1-2

CDR3: CASSLDATAFF
DNA: TGTGCCAGCAGCTTAGACGCTACGGCTTTCTTT
size: many
D: NA
V: TRBV7-9
J: TRBJ1-1

CDR3: CASSSWTSGAQETQYF
DNA: TGTGCCAGCAGCTCCTGGACTAGCGGGGCCCAAGAGACCCAGTACTTC
size: once
D: TRBD2
V: TRBV13
J: TRBJ2-5

CDR3: CASKLFNSPLHF
DNA: TGTGCCAGCAAACTGTTCAATTCACCCCTCCACTTT
size: NA
D: NA
V: TRBV27
J: TRBJ1-6

CDR3: CASSLGPYNSPLHF
DNA: TGTGCCAGCAGCTTAGGGCCCTATAATTCACCCCTCCACTTT
size: NA
D: NA
V: TRBV7-8
J: TRBJ1-6

CDR3: CASIMKGEGQGQETQYF
DNA: TGCGCCAGCATAATGAAGGGGGAGGGCCAGGGCCAAGAGACCCAGTACTTC
size: NA
D: NA
V: TRBV4-1
J: TRBJ2-5

CDR3: CASSQEPAQAPGEQFF
DNA: TGCGCCAGCAGCCAAGAACCAGCGCAAGCTCCGGGTGAGCAGTTCTTC
size: NA
D: NA
V: TRBV4-1
J: TRBJ2-1

CDR3: CATSDFSPGRGDSNQPQHF
DNA: TGTGCCACCAGTGATTTCTCCCCCGGCAGGGGAGATAGCAATCAGCCCCAGCATTTT
size: NA
D: NA
V: TRBV24-1
J: TRBJ1-5

CDR3: CASGIQGGHTEAFF
DNA: TGTGCCAGCGGAATCCAGGGTGGGCACACTGAAGCTTTCTTT
size: NA
D: NA
V: TRBV7-8
J: TRBJ1-1

CDR3: CASSSTGGLGTEAFF
DNA: TGTGCCAGCAGTTCGACAGGGGGCTTGGGGACTGAAGCTTTCTTT
size: once
D: TRBD1
V: TRBV5-4
J: TRBJ1-1

CDR3: CASRTPGGNQPQHF
DNA: TGTGCCAGCAGAACCCCCGGGGGCAATCAGCCCCAGCATTTT
size: NA
D: NA
V: TRBV6-5
J: TRBJ1-5

CDR3: CASSWDRANEKLFF
DNA: TGTGCCAGCAGTTGGGACAGGGCGAATGAAAAACTGTTTTTT
size: NA
D: TRBD1
V: TRBV5-4
J: TRBJ1-4

CDR3: CASSFRRVGSYEQYF
DNA: TGCGCCAGCAGCTTTCGGCGGGTAGGGTCGTACGAGCAGTACTTC
size: once
D: NA
V: TRBV5-1
J: TRBJ2-7

CDR3: CASSHPGYGYTF
DNA: TGTGCCAGCAGCCATCCAGGTTATGGCTACACCTTC
size: NA
D: NA
V: TRBV3-1/TRBV3-2
J: TRBJ1-2

CDR3: CASSLISTYEQYF
DNA: TGTGCCAGCAGCTTGATCTCTACCTACGAGCAGTACTTC
size: NA
D: NA
V: TRBV5-4
J: TRBJ2-7

CDR3: CASNPGLAVGRRANEQFF
DNA: TGCGCCAGCAACCCGGGACTAGCGGTTGGGAGAAGGGCCAATGAGCAGTTCTTC
size: NA
D: TRBD2
V: TRBV5-1
J: TRBJ2-1

CDR3: CASTPSGTGNYNEQFF
DNA: TGTGCCAGCACCCCGTCGGGGACAGGGAACTACAATGAGCAGTTCTTC
size: NA
D: TRBD1
V: TRBV3-1/TRBV3-2
J: TRBJ2-1

CDR3: CASSQSNTEAFF
DNA: TGTGCCAGCAGTCAATCGAACACTGAAGCTTTCTTT
size: NA
D: NA
V: TRBV6-5
J: TRBJ1-1

CDR3: CASRGPGFAGAQYF
DNA: TGTGCCAGCAGGGGCCCCGGGTTCGCAGGGGCCCAGTACTTC
size: NA
D: NA
V: TRBV6-5
J: TRBJ2-5

CDR3: CASSAAMNTEAFF
DNA: TGTGCCAGCAGCGCTGCTATGAACACTGAAGCTTTCTTT
size: NA
D: NA
V: TRBV12-3/TRBV12-4
J: TRBJ1-1

CDR3: CASSFDGQGNTEAFF
DNA: TGTGCCAGCAGCTTCGACGGACAGGGGAACACTGAAGCTTTCTTT
size: NA
D: TRBD1
V: TRBV11-3
J: TRBJ1-1

CDR3: CSVSQTSVGETQYF
DNA: TGCAGCGTTTCCCAGACTAGCGTCGGGGAGACCCAGTACTTC
size: NA
D: TRBD2
V: TRBV29-1
J: TRBJ2-5

CDR3: CASKRLATYNEQFF
DNA: TGCGCCAGCAAGAGACTAGCGACTTACAATGAGCAGTTCTTC
size: NA
D: TRBD2
V: TRBV5-1
J: TRBJ2-1

CDR3: CSASRLQGASYEQYF
DNA: TGCAGTGCTAGTCGGCTACAGGGGGCGTCCTACGAGCAGTACTTC
size: NA
D: TRBD1
V: TRBV20-1
J: TRBJ2-7

CDR3: CSVRRPDYGYTF
DNA: TGCAGCGTTCGCAGGCCCGACTATGGCTACACCTTC
size: NA
D: NA
V: TRBV29-1
J: TRBJ1-2

CDR3: CASSVATGQGANSPLHF
DNA: TGCGCCAGCAGCGTTGCAACGGGACAGGGGGCCAATTCACCCCTCCACTTT
size: NA
D: TRBD1
V: TRBV5-1
J: TRBJ1-6

CDR3: CASSLGGGQGELSYGYTF
DNA: TGTGCCAGCAGCTTGGGTGGGGGACAGGGCGAGCTGAGCTATGGCTACACCTTC
size: NA
D: TRBD1
V: TRBV5-5
J: TRBJ1-2

CDR3: CASSGGLPPETQYF
DNA: TGTGCCAGCTCAGGGGGACTCCCGCCAGAGACCCAGTACTTC
size: few
D: NA
V: TRBV18
J: TRBJ2-5